A selection of T cell receptor beta chains follows, all from one sample in a study of blood T cell repertoires in COVID-19. Produced via immunoSEQ multiplex PCR; TCRdb's table is partial and in-frame only. This repertoire shows 200,000 to 300,000 clones, about 82% found once; its top ten account for 5% to 8%. The sequenced sample consisted of peripheral blood. The receptors stem from a woman in her sixties with active or convalescent COVID-19. CDR3s include the opening cysteine and the closing phenylalanine or tryptophan. A D gene is named only where the DNA matches it firmly. Clone size, where shown, is once, few, many, or a class for clones that have expanded.

D: -; V: TRBV19; J: TRBJ2-2; size: -; CDR3: CASSSATGFRELFF; DNA: TGTGCCAGTAGCTCAGCGACGGGATTCCGGGAGCTGTTTTTT
D: TRBD1; V: TRBV5-1; J: TRBJ2-2; size: -; CDR3: CASSFPGQLPTGELFF; DNA: TGCGCCAGCAGTTTTCCGGGACAGCTCCCTACCGGGGAGCTGTTTTTT
D: TRBD2; V: TRBV15; J: TRBJ2-7; size: -; CDR3: CATSRILSSRGGSYEQYF; DNA: TGTGCCACCAGCAGAATCCTCTCTAGCCGCGGCGGGAGCTACGAGCAGTACTTC
D: -; V: TRBV19; J: TRBJ1-1; size: -; CDR3: CASQVGAMWNTEAFF; DNA: TGTGCCAGTCAGGTCGGCGCAATGTGGAACACTGAAGCTTTCTTT
D: TRBD2; V: TRBV19; J: TRBJ2-3; size: -; CDR3: CASTPRMAGGTDTQYF; DNA: TGTGCCAGTACCCCACGGATGGCGGGAGGCACAGATACGCAGTATTTT
D: TRBD2; V: TRBV13; J: TRBJ2-3; size: -; CDR3: CASSRTSGPSTDTQYF; DNA: TGTGCCAGCAGTCGTACTAGCGGCCCTAGCACAGATACGCAGTATTTT
D: -; V: TRBV2; J: TRBJ1-1; size: -; CDR3: CASTGQYTEAFF; DNA: TGTGCCAGCACAGGGCAGTACACTGAAGCTTTCTTT
D: TRBD1; V: TRBV11-1; J: TRBJ2-3; size: -; CDR3: CASRPGGARTDTQYF; DNA: TGTGCCAGCAGACCAGGGGGAGCACGCACAGATACGCAGTATTTT
D: TRBD2; V: TRBV11-3; J: TRBJ2-5; size: -; CDR3: CASSLSPGLARGVKETQYF; DNA: TGTGCCAGCAGCTTGTCTCCGGGACTAGCGAGGGGGGTAAAAGAGACCCAGTACTTC
D: -; V: TRBV25-1; J: TRBJ1-4; size: once; CDR3: CASSEGALGEKLFF; DNA: TGTGCCAGCAGTGAAGGGGCCTTGGGTGAAAAACTGTTTTTT